The subject of this entry is one T cell receptor (beta chain). The sample belongs to a study of blood T cell repertoires in COVID-19. About the study: Sample material is recorded as cDNA or gDNA derived from T cells, B-cell-depleted T cells, or PBMCs.

Those designated as exposed participants met a COVID-19 case within 2 weeks before study entry. Profiling relied on immunoSEQ multiplex PCR, and the TCRdb table lists in-frame clones only, not all of them. The sample yields over 200,000 clones, approximately 88% seen once. CDR3 size: 13 residues. Germline-derived CDR1 and CDR2 are SGDLS and YYNGEE. Trimming shortened V by 4 bases and J by 4 bases, and 9 bases separated the two germline ends. The clonotype was recovered from a young woman who had been exposed to COVID-19. The V call is TRBV9, the J call TRBJ2-1; TRBD1 is a possible D gene (5 bases). Material for sequencing was PBMCs or T cells enriched from blood (not recorded which). The CDR3 protein is CASSKAGYNEQFF. DNA of the CDR3: TGTGCCAGCAGCAAAGCAGGGTACAATGAGCAGTTCTTC.